One sample yielded the 2 T cell receptor beta chains listed below, sequenced in a study of identifying expanded T cells in peripheral blood (dated by TCRdb to the late 2010s). The library was produced with the immunoSEQ multiplex PCR assay. TCRdb's version of the immuneACCESS table is confined to in-frame rearrangements and falls short of the full clone set. An unresolved V gene accounts for under half of the shortfall where checked; the remainder is of unknown origin. The sample table records some 70,000 clones; 90% of these occur just once. Jointly, the top ten make up 3.3% of the sample. Input material: blood. The receptor set was obtained from a person between 18 and 75 years old in good health.

The chain carries TRBV13 and TRBJ1-6; TRBD1 might be the D (5 bases). CDR3 length equals 17 residues. CDR1 is PRHDT and CDR2 is FYEKMQ in the germline V gene (reference sequence). V gave up 3 bases and J gave up 0 bases, with 12 bases separating them. CDR3 coding DNA: TGTGCCAGCAGCTTTGGGACGAGGAGCTCCTATAATTCACCCCTCCACTTT. This sequence encodes CASSFGTRSSYNSPLHF.

This clone was seen once. The chain links TRBV5-6 to TRBJ2-1; 11 bases match TRBD2. Germline CDR1 and CDR2: SGHDT and YYEEEE. Losses at the gene ends were 4 bases for V and 3 bases for J; bases not matched to a gene: 3. The CDR3 consists of 15 residues. The DNA for the CDR3 is TGTGCCAGCAGCCCTAGCGGGGGGTACTACAATGAGCAGTTCTTC. It codes for CASSPSGGYYNEQFF.